The 32 T cell receptor beta chains in this list originate from one sample, sequenced in a study of identifying expanded T cells in peripheral blood. Clones were sequenced by immunoSEQ multiplex PCR, and TCRdb holds only the in-frame ones, with some missing. Of fewer than 60,000 clones in the sample, less than 85% were seen once. Sequencing input: blood. All receptors derive from a person aged 18-69 years in good health.

The chain links TRBV6-6 to TRBJ1-5, with D possibly being TRBD1 (5 bases). This CDR3 region has 12 residues. With 5 bases removed from V and 11 bases from J, the gap between germline ends came to 13 bases. The V gene's germline CDR1 is MNHNY and CDR2 SVGAGI (reference sequence). The chain's CDR3 is CASSQPGTAQHF. CDR3 bases: TGTGCCAGCAGTCAACCTGGGACGGCCCAGCATTTT.

This rearrangement joins TRBV2 to TRBJ2-5; 8 bases are shared with TRBD1. Germline CDR1 reads SNHLY; CDR2 reads FYNNEI. This CDR3 is built from 13 residues. J lost 5 bases, V lost 4 bases, and 3 bases had no gene match. In DNA form, the CDR3 reads TGTGCCAGCAGTGGACAGGGGAGGGAGACCCAGTACTTC. Translation: CASSGQGRETQYF. Full variable domain (missing parts from reference TRBV2 and TRBJ2-5): EPEVTQTPSHQVTQMGQEVILRCVPISNHLYFYWYRQILGQKVEFLVSFYNNEISEKSEIFDDQFSVERPDGSNFTLKIRSTKLEDSAMYFCASSGQGRETQYFGPGTRLLVL.

The table lists this clone with a count of one. CDR3 sequence (DNA): TGTGCCAGCAGCCGAGGGAATTGGCGGGAGAGGAATGAGCAGTTCTTC. Translating gives CASSRGNWRERNEQFF. The genes are TRBV7-9 and TRBJ2-1, with 7 bases matching TRBD2. In germline, CDR1 is SEHNR, CDR2 FQNEAQ (reference sequence). Trimming took 5 bases from V and 7 from J; bases not matched to a gene: 14. This CDR3 is 16 amino acids long.

The chain uses TRBV6-6 and TRBJ2-7, with D perhaps being TRBD1 or TRBD2 (5 bases each). The V end lost 4 bases, the J end lost 0 bases, and 13 bases lay between the germline ends. CDR3 length equals 15 residues. The germline CDR1 and CDR2 sequences are MNHNY and SVGAGI (reference sequence). In DNA form, the CDR3 reads TGTGCCAGCAGTTCCCCGGGGCTAAGCTCCTACGAGCAGTACTTC. This translates into CASSSPGLSSYEQYF.

The chain combines TRBV19 with TRBJ1-2; 7 nucleotides match TRBD1. Per the germline V gene, CDR1 is LNHDA and CDR2 is SQIVND (reference sequence). This CDR3 contains 15 residues. V gave up 7 bases and J gave up 4 bases; unmatched junction bases: 12. CDR3 nucleotides: TGTGCCAGTACCCCAGGACAGGCTTATGTCTATGGCTACACCTTC. As protein: CASTPGQAYVYGYTF.

This rearrangement joins TRBV29-1 to TRBJ2-3, with a tentative D call TRBD2 (6 bases). V was cut by 5 bases and J by 2 bases, with 17 bases left in between. Germline CDR1 SQVTM, CDR2 ANQGSEA. The CDR3 spans 15 residues. CDR3 region: CSVRERLAVTDTQYF. In nucleotides, the CDR3 is TGCAGCGTTAGGGAGCGGTTAGCGGTCACAGATACGCAGTATTTT.

There are a few counts of this clone. The chain has TRBV5-4 and TRBJ1-1; possibly TRBD1 for D (5 bases). CDR1 SGHNT and CDR2 YYREEE come from the germline V gene (reference sequence). The CDR3 is 13 amino acids. Trimming left V 2 bases short and J 9 bases short, with 14 bases between. CDR3 sequence: CASSFPHRDQAFF. The CDR3 bases are TGTGCCAGCAGCTTTCCCCACCGGGACCAAGCTTTCTTT. The full variable domain, rest sourced from reference TRBV5-4 and TRBJ1-1, is ETGVTQSPTHLIKTRGQQVTLRCSSQSGHNTVSWYQQALGQGPQFIFQYYREEENGRGNFPPRFSGLQFPNYSSELNVNALELDDSALYLCASSFPHRDQAFFGQGTRLTVV.

The table lists this clone with a few counts. This rearrangement joins TRBV11-3 to TRBJ2-6, with 8 positions matching TRBD2. The length of the CDR3 is 18 residues. Germline V gene sequence: CDR1 SGHNT, CDR2 YENEEA. V shed 2 bases, J shed 0 bases, and the junction held 6 bases outside the gene matches. The CDR3 loop is CASSLNGGRRSGANVLTF. CDR3 DNA: TGTGCCAGCAGCTTAAACGGCGGGAGGCGCTCTGGGGCCAACGTCCTGACTTTC. The full variable domain, rest sourced from reference TRBV11-3 and TRBJ2-6, is EAGVVQSPRYKIIEKKQPVAFWCNPISGHNTLYWYLQNLGQGPELLIRYENEEAVDDSQLPKDRFSAERLKGVDSTLKIQPAELGDSAVYLCASSLNGGRRSGANVLTFGAGSRLTVL.

This rearrangement joins TRBV27 to TRBJ2-3; 8 bases line up with TRBD1. The trim removed 4 bases at V and 3 bases at J, leaving 15 bases unmatched. The CDR3 is 18 residues long. Germline lookup yields CDR1 MNHEY and CDR2 SMNVEV (reference sequence). The CDR3 is CASSSAHGQGQATDTQYF. DNA for the CDR3: TGTGCCAGCAGTTCGGCCCACGGACAGGGCCAAGCTACAGATACGCAGTATTTT.

The V call is TRBV7-8, the J call TRBJ1-1, with D possibly being TRBD1 (6 bases). Germline CDR1 and CDR2: SGHVS and FQNEAQ. Trimming left V 2 bases short and J 4 bases short, with 8 bases between. This CDR3 contains 13 residues. The CDR3 reads CASSLQGSTEAFF. DNA for the CDR3: TGTGCCAGCAGCTTACAGGGGTCCACTGAAGCTTTCTTT.

CDR3 sequence reads: CASRTATSTDTQYF. In DNA form, the CDR3 reads TGTGCCAGCAGGACTGCAACTAGCACAGATACGCAGTATTTT. The chain recombines TRBV6-6 with TRBJ2-3; unclear D gene. There are 14 residues in the CDR3. V was trimmed by 6 bases and J by 0 bases, leaving 10 bases between them. Germline CDR1 is MNHNY and CDR2 is SVGAGI (reference sequence).

This clone was counted only a few times. The J gene is TRBJ2-3, the V gene TRBV27; the match to TRBD1 covers 9 bases. CDR1 is MNHEY, CDR2 SMNVEV, per germline (reference sequence). J gave up 5 bases and V 10 bases, and 19 bases lay outside the gene matches. CDR3 length: 17 residues. CDR3 loop: CATIGWDRARSGDTQYF. Written as DNA, the CDR3 is TGTGCCACCATTGGTTGGGACAGGGCCCGTTCTGGAGATACGCAGTATTTT.

This clone was seen a single time. The rearrangement uses TRBV5-5 and TRBJ2-7; 7 bases are shared with TRBD1. Germline V gives CDR1 SGHKS, CDR2 YYEKEE (reference sequence). Trimming removed 4 bases from V and 3 bases from J; junction bases left unmatched: 4. The CDR3 loop spans 13 amino acids. DNA of the CDR3: TGTGCCAGCAGCAGGGACAGCCACTACGAGCAGTACTTC. This sequence encodes CASSRDSHYEQYF.

This chain links TRBV5-1 with TRBJ1-2; 9 positions agree with TRBD1. The junction had 16 bases not matched to a gene; V was cut back by 5 bases and J by 8 bases. Germline CDR1 is SGHRS and CDR2 is YFSETQ. The CDR3 length is 16 residues. The CDR3 DNA is TGCGCCAGCAGGATTACTGGGACAGGGAAAGGGAAGGGCTACACCTTC. Translating gives CASRITGTGKGKGYTF.

The chain links TRBV2 to TRBJ1-4; the match to TRBD1 covers 7 bases. From germline, CDR1 is SNHLY and CDR2 FYNNEI. After removal of 6 bases from V and 0 bases from J, the junction contained 19 bases not matched to a gene. The CDR3 has 20 amino acids. CDR3 sequence (DNA): TGTGCCAGCAGAATAAGCCCTGACAGGGAACTGAGTGCAACTAATGAAAAACTGTTTTTT. Translated, it gives CASRISPDRELSATNEKLFF.

The chain has TRBV19 and TRBJ2-6; TRBD1 matches at 8 bases. The germline V gene has CDR1 LNHDA and CDR2 SQIVND (reference sequence). V lost 6 bases to trimming and J lost 4 bases; unmatched junction nucleotides: 5. The CDR3 sequence is 15 residues long. This CDR3 is CASSLTGVGANVLTF. The CDR3 DNA is TGTGCCAGTAGCTTGACAGGGGTGGGGGCCAACGTCCTGACTTTC.

The chain carries TRBV9 and TRBJ1-1; a possible D gene is TRBD1 (5 bases). The V and J ends lost 6 bases and 3 bases respectively, with 12 bases between them. CDR1 SGDLS and CDR2 YYNGEE come from the germline V gene. There are 13 residues in the CDR3. The CDR3 sequence is CASTRDPDTEAFF. Here the CDR3 DNA reads TGTGCCAGCACCCGGGACCCAGACACTGAAGCTTTCTTT. The full variable domain, with the rest looked up from reference TRBV9 and TRBJ1-1, is DSGVTQTPKHLITATGQRVTLRCSPRSGDLSVYWYQQSLDQGLQFLIQYYNGEERAKGNILERFSAQQFPDLHSELNLSSLELGDSALYFCASTRDPDTEAFFGQGTRLTVV.

This clone has just a few counts. The chain employs TRBV7-9 and TRBJ2-3; D is undetermined. This CDR3 region has 14 residues. Trimming pared 5 bases from V and 0 bases from J, leaving 9 bases between. Germline-derived CDR1 and CDR2 are SEHNR and FQNEAQ (reference sequence). The CDR3: CASSALSSTDTQYF. The CDR3 region has the DNA TGTGCCAGCAGCGCCCTCTCTAGCACAGATACGCAGTATTTT.

CDR3 residues: CASSLLGNYEQYF. DNA of the CDR3: TGCGCCAGCAGCTTGCTCGGGAACTACGAGCAGTACTTC. This chain links TRBV5-1 with TRBJ2-7; tentative D call: TRBD2 (5 bases). Trimming stripped 1 base from V and 3 bases from J, with 8 bases between. Per the germline V gene, CDR1 is SGHRS and CDR2 is YFSETQ. This CDR3 spans 13 amino acids.

This chain links TRBV30 with TRBJ2-1; 8 bases line up with TRBD2. V lost 2 bases, J lost 9 bases, and 9 bases stayed unmatched. Germline-derived CDR1 and CDR2 are GTSNPN and SVGIG (reference sequence). The CDR3 has 14 residues. CDR3 amino acids: CAWSTGTRYGEQFF. For the CDR3, the DNA is TGTGCCTGGAGTACCGGGACTAGATACGGTGAGCAGTTCTTC.

This clone was recorded once. The V gene is TRBV7-8, the J gene TRBJ1-2, with D perhaps matching TRBD1 (5 bases). The CDR3 totals 15 residues. Germline CDR1 reads SGHVS; CDR2 reads FQNEAQ. The germline V and J ends were trimmed by 4 bases and 1 base, with 13 bases remaining between them. The CDR3 spells CASSSGGGLNYGYTF. CDR3 bases: TGTGCCAGCAGCTCCGGGGGAGGGCTTAACTATGGCTACACCTTC. The whole variable domain, remainder taken from reference TRBV7-8 and TRBJ1-2, is GAGVSQSPRYKVAKRGQDVALRCDPISGHVSLFWYQQALGQGPEFLTYFQNEAQLDKSGLPSDRFFAERPEGSVSTLKIQRTQQEDSAVYLCASSSGGGLNYGYTFGSGTRLTVV.

The chain employs TRBV11-2 and TRBJ1-2; unclear D gene. The ends were cut back, 3 bases at V and 5 bases at J, with 10 bases in the middle. Germline lookup yields CDR1 SGHAT and CDR2 FQNNGV. The CDR3 extends over 13 amino acids. CDR3 coding DNA: TGTGCCAGCAGCTTGGCCAGCCTTTATGGCTACACCTTC. It is translated as CASSLASLYGYTF.

The chain is built from TRBV7-2 and TRBJ2-1; a weak D match, TRBD2 (7 bases). Germline V CDR1 and CDR2: SGHTA, FQGNSA. Trimming shortened V by 5 bases and J by 7 bases, and 18 bases separated the two germline ends. There are 15 residues in the CDR3. The CDR3 protein is CASSPEGEGWNEQFF. CDR3 bases: TGTGCCAGCAGCCCCGAGGGGGAGGGGTGGAATGAGCAGTTCTTC.

This clone appeared many times. This chain joins TRBV19 and TRBJ1-2; a possible D gene is TRBD1 (5 bases). Trimming removed 3 bases at V and 0 bases at J, with 11 bases between. The CDR3 has 15 residues. CDR1 LNHDA and CDR2 SQIVND come from the germline V gene (reference sequence). CDR3 in amino acids: CASSMDIRTNYGYTF. In nucleotides, the CDR3 is TGTGCCAGTAGTATGGACATCCGGACTAACTATGGCTACACCTTC. Supplemented by reference TRBV19 and TRBJ1-2, the full variable domain reads DGGITQSPKYLFRKEGQNVTLSCEQNLNHDAMYWYRQDPGQGLRLIYYSQIVNDFQKGDIAEGYSVSREKKESFPLTVTSAQKNPTAFYLCASSMDIRTNYGYTFGSGTRLTVV.

The chain recombines TRBV2 with TRBJ1-6; TRBD1 matches 10 bases. V gave up 8 bases and J gave up 10 bases; unmatched junction bases: 5. CDR1 is SNHLY, CDR2 FYNNEI, per germline. The CDR3 has 13 residues. CDR3 bases: TGTGCCAGCGACAGGGGGCGTCTCTCACCCCTCCACTTT. This sequence encodes CASDRGRLSPLHF.

The CDR3 reads CASSLDYNRQAFF. In nucleotides, the CDR3 is TGCGCCAGCAGCTTGGATTACAATAGGCAAGCTTTCTTT. The J gene is TRBJ1-1, the V gene TRBV5-1; the D is unclear. The CDR3 totals 13 residues. Germline loops: CDR1 SGHRS, CDR2 YFSETQ. Trimming left V 0 bases short and J 9 bases short, with 12 bases between.

The V call is TRBV25-1, the J call TRBJ1-1; TRBD1 matches at 7 bases. The germline CDR1 and CDR2 sequences are MGHDK and SYGVNS. V dropped 1 base and J dropped 1; count of bases not matched to a gene: 6. CDR3 length: 16 residues. For the CDR3, the DNA is TGTGCCAGCAGTGAATCTAGGGGGCGAAGGAACACTGAAGCTTTCTTT. Translating gives CASSESRGRRNTEAFF.

The genes are TRBV12-5 and TRBJ1-1; TRBD1 matches at 8 bases. CDR1 LGHNT and CDR2 FRNRAP come from the germline V gene. Trimming cost V 6 bases and J 1 base; bases outside gene matches: 4. The CDR3 is 14 residues long. The CDR3 sequence: CASGQGARNTEAFF. CDR3 DNA: TGTGCTAGTGGCCAGGGGGCGAGGAACACTGAAGCTTTCTTT.

Written as DNA, the CDR3 is TGTGCCAGCAGTCAACAGACTAGTGACACCGGGGAGCTGTTTTTT. Translation gives CASSQQTSDTGELFF. The chain employs TRBV7-2 and TRBJ2-2; D perhaps matches TRBD2 (6 bases). CDR3 length: 15 residues. Germline V gives CDR1 SGHTA, CDR2 FQGNSA. Trimming stripped 6 bases from V and 3 bases from J, with 14 bases between.

A remark on this clone: The junction does not match germline at one end; this may be a read error. The chain uses TRBV6-4 and TRBJ2-5, with TRBD2 matching over 7 bases. Germline assignment: CDR1 MRHNA and CDR2 SNTAGT. This CDR3 is 15 amino acids long. The CDR3 DNA sequence: TGTGCCAGCAGCGACTTGGCGGGGGAAGCGGAGACCCAGTACTTC. This encodes CASSDLAGEAETQYF.

This chain joins TRBV6-5 and TRBJ1-2; 8 bases fit TRBD1. CDR1 MNHEY and CDR2 SVGAGI come from the germline V gene. This CDR3 has 15 amino acids. V lost 6 bases to trimming and J lost 5 bases; unmatched junction nucleotides: 11. CDR3 residues: CASSSDRGGEYGYTF. The CDR3 DNA reads TGTGCCAGCAGCTCTGACAGGGGAGGAGAGTATGGCTACACCTTC.

The genes are TRBV11-2 and TRBJ1-5, with a tentative D call TRBD1 (5 bases). The CDR3 covers 12 residues. With 1 base removed from V and 11 bases from J, the gap between germline ends came to 9 bases. The V gene's germline CDR1 is SGHAT and CDR2 FQNNGV. This CDR3 reads CASSLVGGAQHF. The CDR3, as DNA: TGTGCCAGCAGCTTAGTGGGGGGAGCCCAGCATTTT. Complete variable domain (other parts from reference TRBV11-2 and TRBJ1-5): EAGVAQSPRYKIIEKRQSVAFWCNPISGHATLYWYQQILGQGPKLLIQFQNNGVVDDSQLPKDRFSAERLKGVDSTLKIQPAKLEDSAVYLCASSLVGGAQHFGDGTRLSIL.